Each of the 5 T cell receptor beta chains below was sequenced from the same sample in a study of blood T cell repertoires in COVID-19. Here immunoSEQ multiplex PCR was the method, and the copy in TCRdb shows in-frame clones only, minus some. The sample holds approximately 180,000 clones; over 70% are singletons and the top ten take 6.5% to 8.5%. Sequencing was performed on peripheral blood. The receptors come from a woman in her 40s with COVID-19, enrolled during active disease.

V and J are TRBV5-1 and TRBJ1-2, with D uncertain. The CDR3 has 14 amino acids. V lost 1 base, J lost 2 bases, and 9 bases lay in between. Per the germline V gene, CDR1 is SGHRS and CDR2 is YFSETQ. This CDR3 reads CASSLNSGNYGYTF. In DNA form, the CDR3 reads TGCGCCAGCAGCTTGAACTCAGGCAACTATGGCTACACCTTC.

The chain carries TRBV9 and TRBJ2-5, with 7 bases that match TRBD1. There are 13 residues in the CDR3. After removal of 0 bases from V and 6 bases from J, the junction contained 2 bases not matched to a gene. Germline assignment: CDR1 SGDLS and CDR2 YYNGEE. The CDR3 region has the DNA TGTGCCAGCAGCGTAGGACAGGGCAAGACCCAGTACTTC. Its translation is CASSVGQGKTQYF.

The CDR3 sequence: CASSVGQGRAGELFF. The CDR3 coding sequence is TGTGCCAGCAGCGTAGGACAGGGAAGGGCCGGGGAGCTGTTTTTT. This chain uses TRBV9 with TRBJ2-2, with TRBD1 matching over 7 bases. V dropped 0 bases and J dropped 6; count of bases not matched to a gene: 5. The CDR3 runs 15 residues. The germline V gene encodes CDR1 SGDLS and CDR2 YYNGEE.

The V gene is TRBV18, the J gene TRBJ1-3; unclear D gene. From germline, CDR1 is KGHSH and CDR2 LQKENI. The CDR3 contains 16 residues. Trimming pared 8 bases from V and 0 bases from J, leaving 17 bases between. CDR3 sequence reads: CASVKGGPSSGNTIYF. Written as DNA, the CDR3 is TGTGCCAGCGTAAAGGGCGGGCCAAGCTCTGGAAACACCATATATTTT.

The gene calls are TRBV6-5 and TRBJ1-1; 9 bases are shared with TRBD1. V shed 8 bases, J shed 1 base, and the junction held 8 bases outside the gene matches. This CDR3 spans 15 amino acids. The germline CDR1 and CDR2 sequences are MNHEY and SVGAGI. The CDR3 region is CASERTGGPNTEAFF. In nucleotides, the CDR3 is TGTGCCAGCGAAAGAACAGGGGGCCCGAACACTGAAGCTTTCTTT.